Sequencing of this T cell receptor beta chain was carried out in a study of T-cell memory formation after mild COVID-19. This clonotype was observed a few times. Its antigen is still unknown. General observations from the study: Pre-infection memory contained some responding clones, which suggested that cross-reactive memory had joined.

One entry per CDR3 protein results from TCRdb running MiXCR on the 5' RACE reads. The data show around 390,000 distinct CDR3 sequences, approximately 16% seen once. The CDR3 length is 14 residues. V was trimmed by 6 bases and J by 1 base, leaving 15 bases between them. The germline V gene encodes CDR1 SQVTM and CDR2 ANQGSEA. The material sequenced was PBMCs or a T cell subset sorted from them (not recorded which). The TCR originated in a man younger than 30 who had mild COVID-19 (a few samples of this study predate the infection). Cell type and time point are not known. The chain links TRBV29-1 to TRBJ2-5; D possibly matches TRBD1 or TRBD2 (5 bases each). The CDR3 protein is CSVARGSSQETQYF. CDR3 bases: TGCAGCGTGGCGAGGGGTAGCAGCCAAGAGACCCAGTACTTC. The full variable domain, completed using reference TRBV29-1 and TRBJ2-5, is SAVISQKPSRDICQRGTSLTIQCQVDSQVTMMFWYRQQPGQSLTLIATANQGSEATYESGFVIDKFPISRPNLTFSTLTVSNMSPEDSSIYLCSVARGSSQETQYFGPGTRLLVL.